The rows below give T cell receptor beta chains drawn from one sample of a study of blood T cell repertoires in COVID-19. Sequencing used immunoSEQ multiplex PCR; TCRdb keeps in-frame clones, though not all of them. The data show approximately 150,000 clones, 80% to 90% seen once. Sequenced material: PBMCs or T cells enriched from blood (not recorded which). The receptor source for this set is a middle-aged man with acute COVID-19. CDR3s include the opening cysteine and the closing phenylalanine or tryptophan. D genes are given only for firm matches. Only some rows state a clone size, as once, few, many or a class for expanded clones.

CASSLSRGLTEAFF	TGTGCCAGCAGTTTATCGCGGGGATTGACTGAAGCTTTCTTT	TRBV27	TRBJ1-1	.	.
CASSLGAGSFGYGYTF	TGTGCCAGCAGTTTAGGGGCAGGTTCTTTCGGGTATGGCTACACCTTC	TRBV28	TRBJ1-2	.	few
CASSVSRRVREQYF	TGTGCCAGCAGCGTGAGCAGGCGGGTCCGGGAGCAGTACTTC	TRBV9	TRBJ2-7	.	few
CASSKMNGGNTEAFF	TGTGCCAGCAGCAAAATGAATGGAGGTAATACTGAAGCTTTCTTT	TRBV21-1	TRBJ1-1	.	.
CAGDRGISGNTIYF	TGTGCCGGGGACAGGGGAATCTCTGGAAACACCATATATTTT	TRBV30	TRBJ1-3	TRBD1	.
CATSGSGETYEQYF	TGTGCCACCAGTGGGTCGGGAGAAACTTACGAGCAGTACTTC	TRBV24-1	TRBJ2-7	.	.
CASSYHDRNTEAFF	TGCGCCAGCAGCTACCACGACAGGAACACTGAAGCTTTCTTT	TRBV5-1	TRBJ1-1	.	.
CAWSLPPDTQYF	TGTGCCTGGAGTCTTCCCCCAGATACGCAGTATTTT	TRBV30	TRBJ2-3	.	once
CASSFAGRDNEQFF	TGTGCCAGCAGCTTTGCTGGCCGGGACAATGAGCAGTTCTTC	TRBV7-8	TRBJ2-1	.	.
CASSWDRGVSEQYF	TGTGCCAGCAGCTGGGACAGGGGAGTAAGCGAGCAGTACTTC	TRBV13	TRBJ2-7	TRBD1	.
CASSSMAGGYNEQFF	TGCGCCAGCAGCTCAATGGCGGGAGGATACAATGAGCAGTTCTTC	TRBV5-1	TRBJ2-1	TRBD2	.